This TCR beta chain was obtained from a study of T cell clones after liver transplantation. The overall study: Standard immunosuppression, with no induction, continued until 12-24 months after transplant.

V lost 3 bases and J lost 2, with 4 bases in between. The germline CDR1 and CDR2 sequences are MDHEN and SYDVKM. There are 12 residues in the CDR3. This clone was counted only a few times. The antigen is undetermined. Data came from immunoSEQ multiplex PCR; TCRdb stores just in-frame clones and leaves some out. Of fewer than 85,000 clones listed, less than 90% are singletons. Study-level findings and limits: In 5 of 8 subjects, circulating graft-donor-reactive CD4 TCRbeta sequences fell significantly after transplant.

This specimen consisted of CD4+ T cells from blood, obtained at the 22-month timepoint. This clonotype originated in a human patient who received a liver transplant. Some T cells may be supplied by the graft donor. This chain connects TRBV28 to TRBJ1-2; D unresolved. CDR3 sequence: CASSFLNYGYTF. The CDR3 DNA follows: TGTGCCAGCAGTTTCCTAAACTATGGCTACACCTTC.